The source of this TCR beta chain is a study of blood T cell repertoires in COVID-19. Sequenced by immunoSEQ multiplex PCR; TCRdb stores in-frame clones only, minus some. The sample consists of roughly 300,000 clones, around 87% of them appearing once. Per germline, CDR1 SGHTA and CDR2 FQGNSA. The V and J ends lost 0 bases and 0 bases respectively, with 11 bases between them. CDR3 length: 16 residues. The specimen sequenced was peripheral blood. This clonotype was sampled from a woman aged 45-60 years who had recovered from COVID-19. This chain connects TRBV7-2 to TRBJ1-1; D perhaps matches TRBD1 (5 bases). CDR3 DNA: TGTGCCAGCAGCTTAGCGGGGAACAGGTTGAACACTGAAGCTTTCTTT. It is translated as CASSLAGNRLNTEAFF.